The following is a TCR beta chain sequence with its context. This sample was taken from a study of blood T cell repertoires in COVID-19. Germline CDR1 reads SGHVS; CDR2 reads FQNEAQ. The CDR3 is 16 amino acids. After removal of 7 bases from V and 4 bases from J, the junction contained 10 bases not matched to a gene. Method: immunoSEQ multiplex PCR; TCRdb's copy keeps in-frame clones and lacks some. The sample has approximately 140,000 clones; 75% to 90% are singletons. This TCR was sampled from a woman between 45 and 60 years old who had recovered from COVID-19. The sample taken for sequencing was PBMCs or T cells enriched from blood (not recorded which). The chain has TRBV7-8 and TRBJ2-7, with 13 bases fitting TRBD2. DNA for the CDR3: TGTGCCAGCAATAGACTAGCGGGGGGAGTTGTTTACGAGCAGTACTTC. Its protein is CASNRLAGGVVYEQYF.